The T cell receptor (beta chain) described here comes from a study of shared clonotypes between healthy human individuals. Findings and limits, study-wide: Blood alone was sampled, and tissue repertoires likely differ.

As concerns this clone: Antigen unknown.

V dropped 5 bases and J dropped 5 bases, with 8 bases sitting between them. Germline loops: CDR1 SGHNT, CDR2 YYREEE (reference sequence). The CDR3 sequence is 12 residues long. HIV-negative, healthy adults without recent acute infections or vaccinations were the donors. The deep-level immunoSEQ assay was used. Sequenced by immunoSEQ multiplex PCR; TCRdb stores in-frame clones only, minus some. The table shows 2,100,000 or so clones, with approximately 94% occurring only once. The source material was naive CD4+ T cells sorted from blood. Subset described: CD45RA+ positively selected. This receptor was taken from a young man in good health. The chain recombines TRBV5-4 with TRBJ1-5; D call uncertain. The CDR3: CASRFPYQPQHF. The CDR3 DNA reads as TGTGCCAGCAGATTTCCCTATCAGCCCCAGCATTTT. The full variable domain, with the rest looked up from reference TRBV5-4 and TRBJ1-5, is ETGVTQSPTHLIKTRGQQVTLRCSSQSGHNTVSWYQQALGQGPQFIFQYYREEENGRGNFPPRFSGLQFPNYSSELNVNALELDDSALYLCASRFPYQPQHFGDGTRLSIL.